This T cell receptor beta chain originates from a study of T cell clonality in common variable immunodeficiency (dated by TCRdb to 2013 to 2016). General findings and caveats noted by the study authors: Fewer TCRbeta clones were shared among CVID subjects than among healthy controls (p < 0.0001). Even though DNA input was the same, control samples had an average of around 82,000 unique sequences each, compared with about 32,000 in CVID samples. Correlations of repertoire features with clinical complications were constrained by heterogeneity among patients within the CVID cohort. The authors noted that sequencing repertoires of T cell subpopulations would be needed to clarify what caused the increased clonality in CVID. Fewer deletions and N-nucleotide insertions were reportedly observed in CVID TCRbeta sequences, and highly modified clones with 13 or more V deletions were reportedly absent from CVID TCRbeta sequences. Compared with healthy controls, CVID subjects showed increased TCRbeta clonality (t-test p = 0.018), a feature most characteristic of about a third of subjects.

Sequences SQVTM (CDR1) and ANQGSEA (CDR2) are obtained from the germline V gene. V lost 6 bases and J lost 6 bases; the stretch between them is 18 bases long. The CDR3 runs 13 amino acids, cysteine and phenylalanine included. The DNA covers only part of the CDR3, 30 bases in frame from base 1. Standard criteria were used to diagnose CVID, namely serum IgG, IgA and/or IgM reduced below the normal range together with specific antibody deficiency. The CVID group comprised 45 or so subjects, 15 or so female and around 29 male, aged roughly 9 to 64 years with a mean age of around 36. Most CVID patients and most healthy controls were of Caucasian heritage. Replacement immunoglobulin therapy had been administered to all CVID subjects for at least one year at the time of study participation. When blood was collected, none of the CVID subjects were ill or on immunomodulatory or immunosuppressive medication. Heparinized peripheral whole blood samples of about 5 to 8 ml were obtained from each donor. TCRbeta CDR3 repertoires were sequenced from genomic DNA of adults with common variable immune deficiency (CVID) and healthy adult controls. Diluted blood was subjected to density centrifugation over Hypaque 1077 or Ficoll-Paque for isolation of peripheral blood mononuclear cells. Unsorted mononuclear cells served as the source of genomic DNA, which was extracted either by Qiagen column purification or by a centrifugation-based method.

The table lists this clone with a few counts. The antigen it binds to is not known. Read sequence stops 3 residues before the CDR3 end, and the germline J gene provides the missing end. CVID samples and control samples contributed equivalent amounts of genomic DNA as sequencing input. For every sample, a 60 bp segment covering the rearranged TCRbeta CDR3 region was amplified and then sequenced. The immunoSEQ assay, a bias-corrected multiplex PCR combined with high-throughput sequencing, was used to amplify TCRbeta. In the source study's methods: Each unique nucleotide sequence was treated as a clone and annotated with V, D and J genes, copy number and frequency. Sequences were labeled productive if in frame, and non-productive if out of frame or containing stop codons. As previously described, clonality was computed from Shannon's entropy. The predicted amino acid sequences of productive clones were used to derive the mean CDR3 Kyte-Doolittle hydropathy. The R hclust function was used to hierarchically cluster scaled V gene usage with Manhattan distance and complete linkage. Sharing of clones by CDR3 amino acid sequence was evaluated through resampling of 12 repertoires per group over 100 rounds. The repertoires were screened for some 70 published EBV-specific TCRbeta sequences and some 250 published CMV-specific TCRbeta sequences. After two CVID samples that produced fewer than 10,000 sequences were dropped from the analysis, some 42 CVID repertoires remained. TCRdb took over this immuneACCESS table, retaining in-frame rearrangements with V and J assigned. Such tables are incomplete; in checked studies, under half of the missing clones stem from an unresolved V gene, and the remainder is unexplained. V, J and clone size are taken as reported in that table, and D and trimming were inferred from the DNA itself. The table for this sample lists approximately 24,000 clones, none of them counted only once. Clones ranked in the top ten supply roughly 9% of the sample.

The source is a human donor with common variable immunodeficiency. The chain couples TRBV29-1 to TRBJ2-7; confidence is insufficient to name the D gene. Material: peripheral blood mononuclear cells. Partial CDR3 DNA: TGCAGCGTGGCGCACGCCCTTCGCGGCGAG. Its protein is CSVAHALRGE. The CDR3 in its entirety is CSVAHALRGEQYF.